This T cell receptor (beta chain) was captured by sequencing in a study of neurological immune-mediated disorders. The CDR3 length is 11 residues. Between the trimmed V and J ends, which lost 5 bases and 9 bases, there was a span of 7 bases. One entry per CDR3 protein, called by TCRdb with MiXCR from the 5' RACE reads. In the table there are some 57,000 distinct CDR3 sequences, 4% to 6% of which are singletons. Notes on this clonotype: Since a much larger clone is just one base distant, this may be a read error.

This TCR was sampled from a woman aged 45-65 years with multiple sclerosis. The material sequenced was PBMCs. This rearrangement joins TRBV12-3 or TRBV12-4 to TRBJ2-2; D call uncertain. The CDR3 here is CASSTQRELFF. The CDR3 region has the DNA TGTGCCAGCAGTACCCAAAGGGAGCTGTTTTTT.